The source of this TCR beta chain is a study of blood T cell repertoires in COVID-19. Study in general: Material from acute and convalescent COVID-19 was sourced from the United States, Italy and Spain. Sources were T cells, B-cell-depleted T cells, or PBMCs; the material itself was cDNA or gDNA.

The CDR3 is made up of 13 amino acids. V was cut by 7 bases and J by 8 bases, with 14 bases left in between. CDR1 and CDR2 (germline): SGHTA, FQGNSA. Methods used by the authors: The authors estimated nucleated cell counts from reference gene primer amplification. Using immunoSEQ multiplex PCR, the repertoire was profiled, and TCRdb retains in-frame clones only, with some absent. V and J calls and clone size follow that table, whereas D and trimming were derived from the DNA. The sample holds 150,000 or so clones, around 85% seen once. This chain links TRBV7-2 with TRBJ1-4; tentatively, D is TRBD1 (5 bases). The TCR comes from a woman in her sixties or seventies with acute or convalescent COVID-19. The sequencing input was peripheral blood. The CDR3 here is CASTRYGGEKLFF. CDR3 nucleotides: TGTGCCAGCACCCGATACGGGGGAGAAAAACTGTTTTTT.